What follows are 11 T cell receptor beta chains derived from one specimen sequenced in a study of OX40 agonist ivuxolimab in advanced cancers. Profiled with immunoSEQ multiplex PCR; TCRdb holds only in-frame clones, not every one. The data contain approximately 68,000 clones, 84% of them singletons. This material consisted of CD4+ or CD8+ T cells sorted from blood, taken in a trial of the OX40 agonist ivuxolimab. Receptors were obtained from an adult with an advanced solid tumor such as melanoma, head and neck, liver or kidney cancer.

The chain couples TRBV6-5 to TRBJ1-5; no definite D call. CDR3 length equals 13 residues. V was pared by 6 bases and J by 6 bases, with 12 bases between. Germline V CDR1 and CDR2: MNHEY, SVGAGI. CDR3 nucleotide sequence: TGTGCCAGCAGCCCACGGGGTCGTCAGCCCCAGCATTTT. This gives the protein CASSPRGRQPQHF.

The rearrangement links TRBV10-3 to TRBJ1-2; no clear D gene. V dropped 3 bases and J dropped 4 bases, with 6 bases sitting between them. Germline V lookup: CDR1 ENHRY, CDR2 SYGVKD. The CDR3 has 12 residues. CDR3: CAISDVVYGYTF. The CDR3, as DNA: TGTGCCATCAGTGACGTCGTCTATGGCTACACCTTC.

This chain links TRBV4-3 with TRBJ2-5; 8 bases fit TRBD1. Losses at the gene ends were 0 bases for V and 5 bases for J; bases not matched to a gene: 8. Germline V CDR1 and CDR2: LGHNA, YSLEER. The CDR3 loop spans 16 amino acids. The CDR3 DNA is TGCGCCAGCAGCCAAGATCCGAGACAGGGGTCTGAGACCCAGTACTTC. It translates to CASSQDPRQGSETQYF.

J is TRBJ1-1 and V is TRBV6-5; D possibly corresponds to TRBD1 (6 bases). CDR1 and CDR2 (germline): MNHEY, SVGAGI. The CDR3 is 14 amino acids. The germline V and J ends were trimmed by 6 bases and 5 bases, with 16 bases remaining between them. Here the CDR3 DNA reads TGTGCCAGCAGCCCGAGGGGGGTTGGGACTGAAGCTTTCTTT. This translates into CASSPRGVGTEAFF.

The genes are TRBV5-1 and TRBJ2-5, with a possible D match to TRBD2 (5 bases). This CDR3 is built from 14 residues. V shed 4 bases and J shed 4 bases, with 14 bases lying between them. CDR1 is SGHRS and CDR2 is YFSETQ in the germline V gene. In DNA form, the CDR3 reads TGCGCCAGCAGCCCCCGGTCAGAGGGAGAGACCCAGTACTTC. This translates into CASSPRSEGETQYF.

V gene TRBV19 combines with J gene TRBJ1-6; D uncertain. Per germline, CDR1 LNHDA and CDR2 SQIVND (reference sequence). The length of the CDR3 is 14 residues. V was shortened by 4 bases and J by 13 bases, with 17 bases between the two germline ends. CDR3 in DNA: TGTGCCAGTAGTAGTTTTCGTCTCGACCACCCCCTCCACTTT. It yields the protein CASSSFRLDHPLHF.

The V gene is TRBV18, the J gene TRBJ2-5; a weak D match, TRBD2 (5 bases). The CDR3 is 16 amino acids. The V and J ends lost 2 bases and 4 bases respectively, with 17 bases between them. Germline values: CDR1 KGHSH, CDR2 LQKENI. Here the CDR3 DNA reads TGTGCCAGCTCACCATCGGGCAGAGGGTCAGTAGAGACCCAGTACTTC. This sequence encodes CASSPSGRGSVETQYF.

V usage is TRBV5-4 and J usage is TRBJ2-1; D possibly corresponds to TRBD1 (6 bases). Per germline, CDR1 SGHNT and CDR2 YYREEE (reference sequence). The CDR3 length is 14 residues. Trimming removed 2 bases at V and 2 bases at J, with 8 bases between. Here the CDR3 reads CASSFRDTYNEQFF. The CDR3 DNA reads TGTGCCAGCAGCTTTCGGGACACCTACAATGAGCAGTTCTTC.

This clone was observed once. This sequence joins TRBV11-2 and TRBJ1-4; D perhaps matches TRBD1 (5 bases). In germline, CDR1 is SGHAT, CDR2 FQNNGV. CDR3 length: 15 amino acids. V was cut by 0 bases and J by 0 bases, with 5 bases left in between. In DNA form, the CDR3 reads TGTGCCAGCAGCTTAGACAGGGCAACTAATGAAAAACTGTTTTTT. Translating gives CASSLDRATNEKLFF. Using reference TRBV11-2 and TRBJ1-4 for the parts outside the CDR3, the full variable domain is EAGVAQSPRYKIIEKRQSVAFWCNPISGHATLYWYQQILGQGPKLLIQFQNNGVVDDSQLPKDRFSAERLKGVDSTLKIQPAKLEDSAVYLCASSLDRATNEKLFFGSGTQLSVL.

DNA of the CDR3: TGTGCCAGCAGCTTAATTGGAAAGGGCTCGTATAGCAATCAGCCCCAGCATTTT. This codes for CASSLIGKGSYSNQPQHF. The J gene is TRBJ1-5, the V gene TRBV7-2; D not resolved. The CDR3 is 18 amino acids. The V end was cut by 2 bases, the J end by 0 bases, with 17 bases between. Germline V gene sequence: CDR1 SGHTA, CDR2 FQGNSA. The whole variable domain, filled in from reference TRBV7-2 and TRBJ1-5, reads GAGVSQSPSNKVTEKGKDVELRCDPISGHTALYWYRQSLGQGLEFLIYFQGNSAPDKSGLPSDRFSAERTGGSVSTLTIQRTQQEDSAVYLCASSLIGKGSYSNQPQHFGDGTRLSIL.

CDR3 nucleotide sequence: TGTGCCAGCAGCGTCGGGACAGGGGGGAACTCCTACGAGCAGTACTTC. Translated, it gives CASSVGTGGNSYEQYF. The chain links TRBV9 to TRBJ2-7; 11 nucleotides agree with TRBD1. The germline gives CDR1 SGDLS, CDR2 YYNGEE. This CDR3 is 16 amino acids long. J gave up 0 bases and V 2 bases, and 4 bases lay outside the gene matches.